This entry features one T cell receptor beta chain sequence. Clones were read by immunoSEQ multiplex PCR, and TCRdb kept only the in-frame ones, dropping some. Here the sample spans about 300,000 clones, about 88% being singletons. This sample is drawn from a study of blood T cell repertoires in COVID-19. The source material was peripheral blood. The clonotype was recovered from an older man with acute or convalescent COVID-19.

The CDR3 DNA is TGTGCCAGCAGGGAGATCGCGAACACCGGGGAGCTGTTTTTT. This sequence encodes CASREIANTGELFF. V gene TRBV2 combines with J gene TRBJ2-2; D remains ambiguous. Trimming took off 6 bases at V and 0 bases at J, with 8 bases between the two ends. This CDR3 spans 14 amino acids. Germline V gives CDR1 SNHLY, CDR2 FYNNEI.